This T cell receptor (beta chain) originates from a study of PD-L1 blockade in urothelial cancer. Study in general: Patients commenced intravenous atezolizumab, 1,200 mg every 3 weeks, in the mid-2010s. Analyses used blood from 3 weeks (second dose) and 6 weeks after treatment start. Regarding the study as a whole: More expansion of tumor-associated blood clones, seen at 3 weeks, marked durable-benefit patients.

Noted time point: pretreatment peripheral blood. Worth noting for this clone: Its target is not known.

The CDR3 totals 18 residues. V lost 5 bases, J lost 0 bases, and 8 bases stayed unmatched. Germline CDR1 is SGHTA and CDR2 is FQGNSA. Synthetic TCR analog templates were spiked into all PCRs individually. TCRdb's copy holds only in-frame clones and misses some; the assay was immunoSEQ multiplex PCR. The table lists over 100,000 clones, roughly 83% of them singletons. The clonotype was recovered from a man aged 50-59 years with urothelial cancer. The chain links TRBV7-2 to TRBJ2-4; TRBD1 aligns across 12 bases. This material consisted of PBMCs, taken around atezolizumab (anti-PD-L1) treatment. The CDR3 DNA reads TGTGCCAGCAGCCCGGGACAGGGGGCGGTGTTAGCCAAAAACATTCAGTACTTC. As protein: CASSPGQGAVLAKNIQYF. Full variable domain (rest looked up from reference TRBV7-2 and TRBJ2-4): GAGVSQSPSNKVTEKGKDVELRCDPISGHTALYWYRQSLGQGLEFLIYFQGNSAPDKSGLPSDRFSAERTGGSVSTLTIQRTQQEDSAVYLCASSPGQGAVLAKNIQYFGAGTRLSVL.